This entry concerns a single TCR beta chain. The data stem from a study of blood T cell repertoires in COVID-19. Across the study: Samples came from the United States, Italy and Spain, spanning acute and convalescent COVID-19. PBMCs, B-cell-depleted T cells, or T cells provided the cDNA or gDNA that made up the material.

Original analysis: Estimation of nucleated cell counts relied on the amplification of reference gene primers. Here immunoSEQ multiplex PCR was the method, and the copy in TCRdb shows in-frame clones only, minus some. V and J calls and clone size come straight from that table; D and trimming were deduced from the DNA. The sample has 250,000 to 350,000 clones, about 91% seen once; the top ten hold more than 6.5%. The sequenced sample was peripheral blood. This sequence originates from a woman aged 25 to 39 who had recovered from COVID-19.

In DNA, the CDR3 is TGTGCCAGCAGTCGGACAGGCGGTGGGACCCAGTACTTC. Encoded protein: CASSRTGGGTQYF. The chain uses TRBV12-3 or TRBV12-4 and TRBJ2-5; TRBD1 matches at 7 bases. The CDR3 is 13 residues long. V shed 5 bases, J shed 7 bases, and the junction held 7 bases outside the gene matches.